This entry lists 29 T cell receptor beta chains sequenced from one sample in a study of neurological immune-mediated disorders. Specified time point: longitudinal time-point 1 (baseline). MiXCR was run by TCRdb on the 5' RACE reads, yielding one entry per CDR3 protein. The data contain approximately 53,000 distinct CDR3 sequences, 8% to 10% of them seen just once; the ten biggest clones take up about 1.6%. Sequencing was performed on PBMCs. These receptors were taken from a woman aged 40 to 49 in good health.

This clonotype was counted ten times or more. This chain uses TRBV5-1 with TRBJ2-7; perhaps TRBD1 as D (7 bases). CDR3 size: 13 residues. Per the germline V gene, CDR1 is SGHRS and CDR2 is YFSETQ. V lost 6 bases to trimming and J lost 3 bases, with 13 bases between them. Here the CDR3 DNA reads TGCGCCAGCAACCCAGGGGGGTACTACGAGCAGTACTTC. It encodes CASNPGGYYEQYF.

The table lists this clonotype with many counts. The V call is TRBV5-1, the J call TRBJ1-2, with 8 bases aligning to TRBD1. CDR1 and CDR2 from the germline V gene are SGHRS and YFSETQ. V shed 1 base, J shed 8 bases, and the junction held 7 bases outside the gene matches. The length of the CDR3 is 14 residues. This chain's CDR3 is CASSLYTGGMGYTF. The DNA for the CDR3 is TGCGCCAGCAGCTTGTATACAGGGGGAATGGGCTACACCTTC.

The table lists this clonotype with many counts. V is TRBV20-1 and J is TRBJ2-1; 8 nucleotides agree with TRBD1. CDR1 and CDR2 (germline): DFQATT, SNEGSKA (reference sequence). The CDR3 length is 15 residues. Trimming removed 2 bases from V and 7 bases from J; junction bases left unmatched: 10. DNA for the CDR3: TGCAGTGCTAGACGGCAGGGGGCAATTCTAAATGAGCAGTTCTTC. Translating it yields CSARRQGAILNEQFF.

This clonotype has a count of ten or more. The CDR3 bases are TGTGCCAGCAGGGAGGGGCCAGCCAAAAACATTCAGTACTTC. Protein product: CASREGPAKNIQYF. The chain is built from TRBV6-2 or TRBV6-3 and TRBJ2-4; D possibly corresponds to TRBD2 (6 bases). The V and J ends lost 6 bases and 0 bases respectively, with 9 bases between them. From germline, CDR1 is MNHEY and CDR2 SVGEGT. The CDR3 sequence is 14 residues long.

This clonotype was seen ten or more times. The chain recombines TRBV7-2 with TRBJ2-5; 9 positions agree with TRBD1. The CDR3 is 14 residues long. Looked up from germline, CDR1 is SGHTA and CDR2 is FQGNSA. V lost 4 bases, J lost 4 bases, and 4 bases stayed unmatched. CDR3 DNA: TGTGCCAGCAGCTCACAGGGGGCGCGAGAGACCCAGTACTTC. Its protein product is CASSSQGARETQYF.

This clonotype was picked up many times. Written as DNA, the CDR3 is TGTGCCTCCCGACTCCTAAACCTGAACACTGAAGCTTTCTTT. This encodes CASRLLNLNTEAFF. The J gene is TRBJ1-1, the V gene TRBV6-6; D call uncertain. CDR1 is MNHNY and CDR2 is SVGAGI in the germline V gene (reference sequence). This CDR3 has 14 amino acids. Trimming took 11 bases from V and 0 from J, leaving 16 bases between them.

In its sample, this clonotype was seen many times. The chain couples TRBV4-2 to TRBJ2-7; TRBD2 agrees at 8 bases. V trimming: 1 base; J trimming: 6 bases; junction bases outside the gene matches: 5. The CDR3 runs 14 residues. Germline loops: CDR1 LGHNA, CDR2 YNFKEQ. The DNA for the CDR3 is TGTGCCAGCAGCCAAGGCGGGGGGCTGGTCGAGCAGTACTTC. Its translation: CASSQGGGLVEQYF.

This clonotype has ten or more counts. The chain has TRBV7-6 and TRBJ1-1; D call uncertain. The germline V gene has CDR1 SGHVS and CDR2 FNYEAQ. V was cut by 4 bases and J by 4 bases, with 7 bases left in between. CDR3 length equals 12 residues. The CDR3 sequence: CASSSAGTEAFF. CDR3 sequence (DNA): TGTGCCAGCAGCTCGGCTGGCACTGAAGCTTTCTTT.

The sample holds many counts of this clonotype. The chain is built from TRBV20-1 and TRBJ1-5; D may be TRBD1 (5 bases). V dropped 0 bases and J dropped 0 bases, with 15 bases sitting between them. Per the germline V gene, CDR1 is DFQATT and CDR2 is SNEGSKA (reference sequence). This CDR3 contains 17 residues. The CDR3, as DNA: TGCAGTGCTAGAGATCGGCGTAGGGGAAATAGCAATCAGCCCCAGCATTTT. Its protein product is CSARDRRRGNSNQPQHF.

This clonotype was found many times. The V call is TRBV5-1, the J call TRBJ1-1; D not resolved. CDR3 length: 14 amino acids. The germline gives CDR1 SGHRS, CDR2 YFSETQ. The V end lost 3 bases, the J end lost 0 bases, and 9 bases lay between the germline ends. The CDR3 nucleotides read TGCGCCAGCAGCTACCCAGAGTTGAACACTGAAGCTTTCTTT. This translates into CASSYPELNTEAFF.

This clonotype has at least ten counts. The CDR3 bases are TGTGCCAGCAGCTCTCTGGGACAGGGGGGCTACGAGCAGTACTTC. Encoded protein: CASSSLGQGGYEQYF. The V gene is TRBV27, the J gene TRBJ2-7, with 11 bases identical to TRBD1. V shed 6 bases and J 3 bases; nucleotides not matched to a gene: 7. CDR1 is MNHEY, CDR2 SMNVEV, per germline (reference sequence). This CDR3 contains 15 residues.

The chain is built from TRBV4-2 and TRBJ2-1; D ambiguous. Deletions cut 3 bases from V and 0 bases from J, with 6 bases between. Germline V lookup: CDR1 LGHNA, CDR2 YNFKEQ. This CDR3 is 14 amino acids long. The CDR3 is CASSQGRSYNEQFF. CDR3 coding DNA: TGTGCCAGCAGCCAGGGCCGCTCCTACAATGAGCAGTTCTTC.

This chain joins TRBV7-9 and TRBJ2-3, with 10 bases identical to TRBD1. CDR3 size: 15 residues. The V and J ends lost 5 bases and 1 base, in that order; junction bases with no gene match: 3. Germline V gives CDR1 SEHNR, CDR2 FQNEAQ (reference sequence). The chain's CDR3 is CASSIGTGGTDTQYF. CDR3 DNA: TGTGCCAGCAGCATCGGGACAGGGGGCACAGATACGCAGTATTTT.

This clonotype was seen a handful of times. With a much larger clone just one base away, this may be a read error. J is TRBJ1-1 and V is TRBV20-1; 7 bases align to TRBD1. This CDR3 contains 12 residues. Germline V CDR1 and CDR2: DFQATT, SNEGSKA (reference sequence). CDR3 protein: CASGQQITEAFF. In DNA, the CDR3 is TGCGCATCGGGACAGCAGATCACTGAAGCTTTCTTT.

This clonotype has at least ten counts. This chain joins TRBV7-2 and TRBJ2-7; D perhaps matches TRBD2 (7 bases). Germline V gene lookup returns CDR1 SGHTA and CDR2 FQGNSA. CDR3 length: 15 amino acids. V was clipped by 5 bases and J by 6 bases, with 20 bases between them. The CDR3 sequence is CASSALGGGVGEQYF. The CDR3 bases are TGTGCCAGCAGCGCCCTAGGAGGGGGGGTGGGCGAGCAGTACTTC. The full variable domain, rest sourced from reference TRBV7-2 and TRBJ2-7, is GAGVSQSPSNKVTEKGKDVELRCDPISGHTALYWYRQSLGQGLEFLIYFQGNSAPDKSGLPSDRFSAERTGGSVSTLTIQRTQQEDSAVYLCASSALGGGVGEQYFGPGTRLTVT.

This clonotype has at least ten counts. The chain links TRBV6-2 or TRBV6-3 to TRBJ1-3, with TRBD1 matching 9 bases. V lost 4 bases and J lost 0; bases outside the gene matches: 10. The CDR3 contains 18 residues. Germline V gene data show CDR1 as MNHEY and CDR2 as SVGEGT. CDR3 residues: CASSSGQGPRTSGNTIYF. CDR3 DNA: TGTGCCAGCAGTTCCGGACAGGGGCCACGTACCTCTGGAAACACCATATATTTT.

Ten or more counts support this clonotype. This sequence joins TRBV15 and TRBJ2-3; D may be TRBD1 or TRBD2 (5 bases each). V lost 0 bases to trimming and J lost 0 bases, with 13 bases between them. In germline, CDR1 is LNHNV, CDR2 YYDKDF (reference sequence). The CDR3 contains 17 residues. CDR3 in amino acids: CATSREDRDPSTDTQYF. The CDR3, as DNA: TGTGCCACCAGCAGAGAAGACCGGGACCCTAGCACAGATACGCAGTATTTT.

This clonotype appeared many times. The DNA of the CDR3 is TGTGCCATCAGTGAGTCGCCAGCGGGAGCCTACGAGCAGTACTTC. This translates into CAISESPAGAYEQYF. This chain links TRBV10-3 with TRBJ2-7, with 8 nucleotides matching TRBD2. The germline V gene has CDR1 ENHRY and CDR2 SYGVKD. Trimming at V came to 0 bases and at J to 2 bases, leaving 3 bases not matched to a gene. The CDR3 runs 15 residues.

This clonotype was seen many times. The junction does not match germline at one end; this may be a read error. J is TRBJ2-1 and V is TRBV7-2; D is possibly TRBD1 or TRBD2 (5 bases each). Germline V gene data show CDR1 as SGHTA and CDR2 as FQGNSA. The CDR3 runs 16 residues. The CDR3 loop reads CASSPWDGSPYDEQFF. The CDR3 DNA follows: TGTGCCAGCAGCCCCTGGGACGGTAGCCCCTACGATGAGCAGTTCTTC.

This clonotype was detected ten times or more. The chain combines TRBV6-1 with TRBJ1-1; D not resolved. CDR1 is MNHNS and CDR2 is SASEGT in the germline V gene. This CDR3 is 13 amino acids long. Trimming shortened V by 6 bases and J by 1 base, and 9 bases separated the two germline ends. CDR3 protein: CASSATKNTEAFF. The CDR3 nucleotides read TGTGCCAGCAGCGCGACGAAGAACACTGAAGCTTTCTTT.

With respect to this clonotype: This could be a read error, since a much larger clone is one nucleotide away. The chain links TRBV10-3 to TRBJ2-1, with D perhaps matching TRBD1 (6 bases). The CDR3 sequence is 14 residues long. CDR1 and CDR2 from the germline V gene are ENHRY and SYGVKD. The CDR3 loop is CATSGGYTYNEQFF. CDR3 in DNA: TGTGCCACCAGTGGGGGCTATACGTACAATGAGCAGTTCTTC.

Ten or more counts support this clonotype. The CDR3 DNA follows: TGTGCCAGCACATCAACCAAGGAGGAGGCCCAGTACTTC. Protein product: CASTSTKEEAQYF. J is TRBJ2-5 and V is TRBV12-3 or TRBV12-4, with D tentatively TRBD2 (5 bases). The CDR3 has 13 amino acids. Trimming left V 7 bases short and J 9 bases short, with 18 bases between.

This clonotype has ten or more counts. V is TRBV5-1 and J is TRBJ2-3, with D perhaps matching TRBD2 (7 bases). The germline gives CDR1 SGHRS, CDR2 YFSETQ. V lost 3 bases and J lost 5, with 10 bases in between. The CDR3 spans 13 residues. The chain's CDR3 is CASSWEGEDTQYF. The DNA for the CDR3 is TGCGCCAGCAGCTGGGAGGGGGAAGATACGCAGTATTTT. The whole variable domain, remainder taken from reference TRBV5-1 and TRBJ2-3, is KAGVTQTPRYLIKTRGQQVTLSCSPISGHRSVSWYQQTPGQGLQFLFEYFSETQRNKGNFPGRFSGRQFSNSRSEMNVSTLELGDSALYLCASSWEGEDTQYFGPGTRLTVL.

Ten or more counts support this clonotype. The chain is built from TRBV10-3 and TRBJ1-5, with D unresolved. CDR1 and CDR2 from the germline V gene are ENHRY and SYGVKD. V lost 4 bases, J lost 11 bases, and 6 bases lay in between. This CDR3 contains 10 residues. DNA for the CDR3: TGTGCCATCAGTGTACCGTCCCAGCATTTT. This codes for CAISVPSQHF.

This clonotype was detected a few times. This sequence joins TRBV7-7 and TRBJ2-1; 7 bases line up with TRBD2. In germline, CDR1 is SSHAT, CDR2 FNYEAQ (reference sequence). Germline trimming cut 3 bases from V and 0 bases from J; bases unmatched to any gene: 2. This CDR3 contains 15 residues. The DNA of the CDR3 is TGTGCCAGCAGCTTCGGCGGGAGCTCCTACAATGAGCAGTTCTTC. Protein sequence: CASSFGGSSYNEQFF.

This clonotype has a count of ten or more. The V and J genes are TRBV20-1 and TRBJ2-7, with TRBD2 identical over 7 bases. Germline V lookup: CDR1 DFQATT, CDR2 SNEGSKA (reference sequence). The ends lost 6 bases at V and 0 bases at J; junction bases unmatched: 8. The CDR3 is made up of 14 amino acids. CDR3 sequence: CSAKPGLPSYEQYF. The DNA for the CDR3 is TGCAGTGCAAAACCGGGACTACCCTCCTACGAGCAGTACTTC.

Turning to this clonotype: It may be a read error: a sequence one base away is much more abundant. The chain combines TRBV6-5 with TRBJ2-1; 8 nucleotides match TRBD2. Germline CDR1 reads MNHEY; CDR2 reads SVGAGI. The CDR3 consists of 16 residues. Here the CDR3 DNA reads TGTGCCACCCGGAACGGGCGTCGGGGGGGCCACAATGAGCAGTTGTTC. This sequence encodes CATRNGRRGGHNEQLF.

This clonotype was found many times. The V and J genes are TRBV12-3 or TRBV12-4 and TRBJ1-5; TRBD1 might be the D (5 bases). Trimming took 6 bases from V and 11 from J, leaving 14 bases between them. The CDR3 spans 12 residues. The CDR3 is CASSTGGASQHF. The CDR3 DNA sequence: TGTGCCAGCAGCACCGGGGGAGCGTCCCAGCATTTT.

Of note for this clonotype: Compared with germline, one end of the junction differs, possibly owing to a read error. This sequence joins TRBV4-1 and TRBJ1-6; 11 positions match TRBD1. The CDR3 extends over 16 amino acids. Germline V CDR1 and CDR2: MGHRA, YSYEKL. The CDR3 DNA is TGCGCCTGCAGCCAAGATGGACAGGGGGCATGTTCACCCCTCCACTTT. It is translated as CACSQDGQGACSPLHF.